This T cell receptor beta chain was recovered during a study of low-dose radiotherapy and immunotherapy resistance in tumors. Study information: A total of 13 Gy over 26 weeks was given to Cohort 2 as 1 Gy per fraction every two weeks. Cyclophosphamide went in intravenously at 200 mg/m2 every two weeks, one day before radiation and immunotherapy. Every day for four cycles from cycle 1 day 1, patients took 300 mg of oral aspirin.

Germline V CDR1 and CDR2: SGHDT, YYEEEE. CDR3 length: 13 amino acids. Trimming removed 4 bases at V and 4 bases at J, with 11 bases between. Gene-specific TRAV and TRBV primers were used for first-strand cDNA, covering alpha and beta chains. With a constant-region primer and a V-primer adapter, TCRs were subjected to roughly 18 PCR cycles of amplification. The authors amplified isolated mRNA by in vitro transcription. TCRdb re-called the reads through MiXCR, storing one row per CDR3 protein. Seen here are fewer than 20,000 distinct CDR3 sequences, around 67% observed once, and the top ten hold 11%. The V call is TRBV5-6, the J call TRBJ1-1; D not resolved. The TCR was taken from a human donor with advanced metastatic prostate, ovarian, gallbladder or colorectal cancer (not recorded which). This table probably holds off-target reads from a library built for another chain. CDR3 bases: TGTGCCAGCAGCATGGGTATAGGCACTGAAGCTTTCTTT. It translates to CASSMGIGTEAFF.